This paragraph covers one TCR beta chain sequence. Antigen specificity is unknown. Repertoires were generated with immunoSEQ multiplex PCR, while TCRdb's copy carries only in-frame clones and drops some. The table includes 100,000 or so clones, around nine tenths detected once. This entry is derived from a study of graft-versus-host responses after intestinal transplantation. Study in general: Anti-thymocyte globulin induction preceded two to three years of tacrolimus and steroid maintenance in all recipients.

In germline, CDR1 is SGHRS, CDR2 YFSETQ. The CDR3 contains 16 residues. V was pared by 3 bases and J by 7 bases, with 13 bases of the junction left unmatched. The sequencing here drew on unstimulated CD4+ T cells sorted from spleen or lymph node cells, taken before intestinal transplant. The V call is TRBV5-1, the J call TRBJ2-7; 10 bases are a match to TRBD2. The origin of this receptor is a human donor who received an intestinal transplant. The CDR3 is CASSSVSGRSSREQYF. In DNA form, the CDR3 reads TGCGCCAGCAGCTCCGTTAGCGGGAGGAGTTCTCGTGAGCAGTACTTC.